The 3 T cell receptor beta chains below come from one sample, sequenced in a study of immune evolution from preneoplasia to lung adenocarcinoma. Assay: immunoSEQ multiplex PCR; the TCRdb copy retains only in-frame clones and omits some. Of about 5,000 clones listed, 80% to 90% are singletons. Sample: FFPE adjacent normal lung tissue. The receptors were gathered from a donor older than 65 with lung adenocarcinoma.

The CDR3 bases are TGCGCCAGCAGCCAATACTGGGGGGCTAGCTCCTACGAGCAGTACTTC. It encodes CASSQYWGASSYEQYF. The chain recombines TRBV4-1 with TRBJ2-5; D might be TRBD1 or TRBD2, each matching 6 bases. Gene TRBJ2-7 matches the end of the DNA better, so the J call may be wrong. Germline V CDR1 and CDR2: MGHRA, YSYEKL. There are 16 residues in the CDR3.

The CDR3 spells CASSQDRDGNQPQHF. The CDR3 nucleotides are TGTGCCAGTAGTCAGGACAGGGACGGCAATCAGCCCCAGCATTTT. The chain joins TRBV19 to TRBJ1-5; 8 nucleotides agree with TRBD1. Per the germline V gene, CDR1 is LNHDA and CDR2 is SQIVND (reference sequence). This CDR3 comprises 15 residues. V lost 5 bases and J lost 2; bases outside the gene matches: 5.

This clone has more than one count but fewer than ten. CDR3 in DNA: TGTGCCAGCAGCGTAGCTTCAAGCGGACAAGAGACCCAGTACTTC. Protein product: CASSVASSGQETQYF. This chain uses TRBV9 with TRBJ2-5; TRBD2 might be the D (5 bases). Germline loops: CDR1 SGDLS, CDR2 YYNGEE. The CDR3 runs to 15 residues. Trimming shortened V by 0 bases and J by 2 bases, and 11 bases separated the two germline ends.